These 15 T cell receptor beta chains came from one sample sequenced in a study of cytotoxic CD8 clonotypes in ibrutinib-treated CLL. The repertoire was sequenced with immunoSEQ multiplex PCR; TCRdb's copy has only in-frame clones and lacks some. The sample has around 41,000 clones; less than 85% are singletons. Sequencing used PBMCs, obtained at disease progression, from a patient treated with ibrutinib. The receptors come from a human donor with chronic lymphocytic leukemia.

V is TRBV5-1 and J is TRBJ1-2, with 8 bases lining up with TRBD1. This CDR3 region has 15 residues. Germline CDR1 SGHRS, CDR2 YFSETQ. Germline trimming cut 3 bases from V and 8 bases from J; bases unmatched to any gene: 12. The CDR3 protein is CASSSLTQGAQGYTF. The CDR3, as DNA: TGCGCCAGCAGCTCATTAACTCAGGGGGCGCAGGGCTACACCTTC. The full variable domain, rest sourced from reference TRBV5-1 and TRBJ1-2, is KAGVTQTPRYLIKTRGQQVTLSCSPISGHRSVSWYQQTPGQGLQFLFEYFSETQRNKGNFPGRFSGRQFSNSRSEMNVSTLELGDSALYLCASSSLTQGAQGYTFGSGTRLTVV.

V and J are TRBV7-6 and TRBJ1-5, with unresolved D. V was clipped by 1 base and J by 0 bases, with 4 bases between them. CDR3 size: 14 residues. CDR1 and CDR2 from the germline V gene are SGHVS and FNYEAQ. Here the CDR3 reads CASSLDSSNQPQHF. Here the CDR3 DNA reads TGTGCCAGCAGCTTAGATTCTAGCAATCAGCCCCAGCATTTT. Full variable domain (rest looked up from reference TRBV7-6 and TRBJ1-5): GAGVSQSPRYKVTKRGQDVALRCDPISGHVSLYWYRQALGQGPEFLTYFNYEAQQDKSGLPNDRFSAERPEGSISTLTIQRTEQRDSAMYRCASSLDSSNQPQHFGDGTRLSIL.

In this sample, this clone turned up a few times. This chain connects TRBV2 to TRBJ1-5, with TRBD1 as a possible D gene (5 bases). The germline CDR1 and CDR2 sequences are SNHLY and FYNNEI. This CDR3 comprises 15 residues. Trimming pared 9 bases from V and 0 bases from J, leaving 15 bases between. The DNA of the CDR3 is TGTGCCAGTACCTTCAGGGAGTCTAGCAATCAGCCCCAGCATTTT. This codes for CASTFRESSNQPQHF.

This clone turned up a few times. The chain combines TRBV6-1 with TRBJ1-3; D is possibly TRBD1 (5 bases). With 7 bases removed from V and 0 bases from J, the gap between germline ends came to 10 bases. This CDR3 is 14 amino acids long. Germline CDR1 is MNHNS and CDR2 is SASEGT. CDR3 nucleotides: TGTGCCAGCAAACGACAGAACTCTGGAAACACCATATATTTT. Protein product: CASKRQNSGNTIYF.

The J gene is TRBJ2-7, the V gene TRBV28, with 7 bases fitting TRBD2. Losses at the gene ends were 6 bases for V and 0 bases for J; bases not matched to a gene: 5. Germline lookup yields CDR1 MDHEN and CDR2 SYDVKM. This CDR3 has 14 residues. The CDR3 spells CASRTSGDSYEQYF. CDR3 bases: TGTGCCAGCAGGACGAGCGGGGACTCCTACGAGCAGTACTTC.

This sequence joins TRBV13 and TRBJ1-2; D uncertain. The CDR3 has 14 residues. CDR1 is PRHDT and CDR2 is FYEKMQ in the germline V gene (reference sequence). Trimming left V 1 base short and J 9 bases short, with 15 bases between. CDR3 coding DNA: TGTGCCAGCAGCTTAGTTGGCGGGGATTGGAGCTACACCTTC. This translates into CASSLVGGDWSYTF. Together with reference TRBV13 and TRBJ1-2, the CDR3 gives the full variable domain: AAGVIQSPRHLIKEKRETATLKCYPIPRHDTVYWYQQGPGQDPQFLISFYEKMQSDKGSIPDRFSAQQFSDYHSELNMSSLELGDSALYFCASSLVGGDWSYTFGSGTRLTVV.

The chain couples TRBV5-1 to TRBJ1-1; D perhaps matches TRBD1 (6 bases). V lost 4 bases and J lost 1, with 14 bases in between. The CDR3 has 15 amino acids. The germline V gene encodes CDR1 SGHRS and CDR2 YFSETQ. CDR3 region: CASSPRTAQNTEAFF. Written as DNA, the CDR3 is TGCGCCAGCAGCCCCCGGACAGCTCAGAACACTGAAGCTTTCTTT.

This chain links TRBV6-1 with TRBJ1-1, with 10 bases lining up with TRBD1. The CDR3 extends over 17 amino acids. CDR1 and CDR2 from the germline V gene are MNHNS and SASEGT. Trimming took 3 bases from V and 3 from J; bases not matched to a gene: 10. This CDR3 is CASSDGQGVIQDTEAFF. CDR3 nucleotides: TGTGCCAGCAGTGACGGACAGGGGGTTATTCAGGACACTGAAGCTTTCTTT.

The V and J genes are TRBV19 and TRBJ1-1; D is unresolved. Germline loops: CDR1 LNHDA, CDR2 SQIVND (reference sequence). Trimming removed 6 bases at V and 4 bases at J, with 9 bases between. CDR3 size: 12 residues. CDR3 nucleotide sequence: TGTGCCAGTAGCATTAAGGGCACTGAAGCTTTCTTT. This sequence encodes CASSIKGTEAFF. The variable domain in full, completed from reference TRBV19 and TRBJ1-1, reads DGGITQSPKYLFRKEGQNVTLSCEQNLNHDAMYWYRQDPGQGLRLIYYSQIVNDFQKGDIAEGYSVSREKKESFPLTVTSAQKNPTAFYLCASSIKGTEAFFGQGTRLTVV.

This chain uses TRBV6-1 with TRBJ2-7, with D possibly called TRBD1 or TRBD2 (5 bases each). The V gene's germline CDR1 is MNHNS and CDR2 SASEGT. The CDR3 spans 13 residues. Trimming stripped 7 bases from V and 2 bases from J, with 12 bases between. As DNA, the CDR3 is TGTGCCAGCACGGACGGGGCCCCCTACGAGCAGTACTTC. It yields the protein CASTDGAPYEQYF.

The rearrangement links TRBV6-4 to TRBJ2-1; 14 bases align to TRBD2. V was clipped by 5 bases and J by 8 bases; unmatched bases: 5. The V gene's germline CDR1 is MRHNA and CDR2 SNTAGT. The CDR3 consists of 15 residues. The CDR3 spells CASSRLAGGPDEQFF. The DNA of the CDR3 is TGTGCCAGCAGTCGACTAGCGGGAGGGCCGGATGAGCAGTTCTTC.

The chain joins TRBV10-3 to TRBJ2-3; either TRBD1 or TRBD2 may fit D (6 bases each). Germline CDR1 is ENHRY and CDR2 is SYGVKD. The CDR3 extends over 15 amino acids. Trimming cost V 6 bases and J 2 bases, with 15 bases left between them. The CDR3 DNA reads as TGTGCCATCAGCCGCGAGTCGGGGGCCACAGATACGCAGTATTTT. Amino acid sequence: CAISRESGATDTQYF.

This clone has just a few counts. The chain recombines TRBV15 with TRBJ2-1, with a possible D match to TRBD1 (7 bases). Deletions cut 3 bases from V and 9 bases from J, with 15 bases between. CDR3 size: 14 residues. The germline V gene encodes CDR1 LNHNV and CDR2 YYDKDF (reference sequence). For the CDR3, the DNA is TGTGCCACCAGCAGCGACAGGGAGGTGGGTGAGCAGTTCTTC. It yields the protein CATSSDREVGEQFF.

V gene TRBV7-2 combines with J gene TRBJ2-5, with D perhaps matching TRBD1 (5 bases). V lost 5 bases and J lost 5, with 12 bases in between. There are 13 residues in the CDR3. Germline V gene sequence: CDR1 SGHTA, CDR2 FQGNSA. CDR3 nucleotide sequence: TGTGCCAGCAGCCAGGGAAGTTCGGAGACCCAGTACTTC. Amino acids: CASSQGSSETQYF.

The CDR3 DNA reads as TGTGCCAGCAGCCCAAGACCGGGGAGCAATCAGCCCCAGCATTTT. It is translated as CASSPRPGSNQPQHF. The V call is TRBV6-5, the J call TRBJ1-5; no reliable D call. Germline lookup yields CDR1 MNHEY and CDR2 SVGAGI. V shed 6 bases and J shed 1 base, with 13 bases lying between them. The CDR3 has 15 residues.